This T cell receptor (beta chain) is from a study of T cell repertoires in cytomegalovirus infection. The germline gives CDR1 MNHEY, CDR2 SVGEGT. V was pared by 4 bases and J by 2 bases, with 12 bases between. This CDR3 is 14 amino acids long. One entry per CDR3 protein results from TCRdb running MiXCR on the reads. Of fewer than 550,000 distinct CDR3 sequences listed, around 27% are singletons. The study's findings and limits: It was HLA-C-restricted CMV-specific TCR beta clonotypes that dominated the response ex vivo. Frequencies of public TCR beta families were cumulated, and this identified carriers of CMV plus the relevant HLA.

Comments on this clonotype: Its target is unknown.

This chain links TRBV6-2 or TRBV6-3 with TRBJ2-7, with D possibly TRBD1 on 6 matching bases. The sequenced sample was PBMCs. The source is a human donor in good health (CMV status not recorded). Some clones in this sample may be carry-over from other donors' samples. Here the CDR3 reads CASSSPPGAYEQYF. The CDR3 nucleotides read TGTGCCAGCAGTTCCCCGCCAGGGGCCTACGAGCAGTACTTC.